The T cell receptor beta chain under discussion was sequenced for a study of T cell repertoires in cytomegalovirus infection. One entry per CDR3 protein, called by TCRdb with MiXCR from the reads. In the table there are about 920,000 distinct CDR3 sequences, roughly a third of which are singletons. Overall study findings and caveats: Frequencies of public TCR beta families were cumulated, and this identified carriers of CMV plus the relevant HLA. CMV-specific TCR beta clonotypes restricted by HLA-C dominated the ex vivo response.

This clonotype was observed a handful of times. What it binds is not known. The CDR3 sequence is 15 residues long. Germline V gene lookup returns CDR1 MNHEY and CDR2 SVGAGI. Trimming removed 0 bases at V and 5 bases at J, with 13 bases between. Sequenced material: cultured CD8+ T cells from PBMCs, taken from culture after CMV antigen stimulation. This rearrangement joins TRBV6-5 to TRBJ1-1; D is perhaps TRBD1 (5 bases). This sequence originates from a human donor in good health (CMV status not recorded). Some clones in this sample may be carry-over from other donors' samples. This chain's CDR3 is CASSYSGLGWTEAFF. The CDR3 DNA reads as TGTGCCAGCAGTTACTCGGGGCTCGGGTGGACTGAAGCTTTCTTT.